This TCR beta chain was found in a study of identifying expanded T cells in peripheral blood. Overall study findings and caveats: Variance in clone template counts between roughly two-week samples significantly increased with total template count across all healthy donors.

In this sample, this clone turned up once. What it binds is unknown. The CDR3 is 14 amino acids. Trimming at V came to 5 bases and at J to 4 bases, leaving 5 bases not matched to a gene. The germline V gene has CDR1 SGHAT and CDR2 FQNNGV. Only in-frame clones appear in the TCRdb table, and some are missing; sequencing was by immunoSEQ multiplex PCR. This sample carries about 78,000 clones, roughly four fifths of them seen once, and the ten largest clones take 15% to 20%. Sample: blood. V gene TRBV11-2 combines with J gene TRBJ1-3, with TRBD1 matching 7 bases. The receptor's source is a person aged 18-70 years in good health. This chain's CDR3 is CASSATGSGNTIYF. The DNA for the CDR3 is TGTGCCAGCAGCGCGACAGGGTCCGGAAACACCATATATTTT.